The subject of this entry is one TCR beta chain. The antigen is not known. The sample is drawn from a study of blood T cells in healthy people across ages. Study results and caveats: Donor CMV status was unknown, possibly confounding expanded clonotype changes. With age, beta diversity per million T cells declined roughly linearly, significantly by approximately 40. Naive T cell percentage strongly correlated with TCR beta diversity.

Per-sample PBMC isolation yielded at least 6.5 million cells. Primed by a sample-barcoded 5' primer and a J-beta primer mix, a second PCR proceeded for roughly 7 to 12 cycles. From the 5' RACE reads, TCRdb called clonotypes with MiXCR, one entry per CDR3 protein. Here the sample spans approximately 800,000 distinct CDR3 sequences, roughly 34% being singletons. This CDR3 is 14 amino acids long. Per the germline V gene, CDR1 is DFQATT and CDR2 is SNEGSKA (reference sequence). The ends were cut back, 3 bases at V and 0 bases at J, with 9 bases in the middle. The chain carries TRBV20-1 and TRBJ1-5; D is possibly TRBD1 (5 bases). This receptor was taken from a man younger than 35 in good health. The material sequenced was blood. CDR3 protein: CSASAGGSNQPQHF. CDR3 in DNA: TGCAGTGCTAGCGCGGGGGGTAGCAATCAGCCCCAGCATTTT.